The 25 T cell receptor beta chains reported below all come from one sample, sequenced in a study of T cell responses to AZD1222 COVID-19 vaccine. Data came from immunoSEQ multiplex PCR; TCRdb stores just in-frame clones and leaves some out. Of approximately 70,000 clones listed, roughly 84% are singletons. The specimen was peripheral blood, collected on day 0 of AZD1222 vaccination. Receptors were obtained from an adult in good health.

The chain uses TRBV4-1 and TRBJ2-1, with 10 positions matching TRBD2. The trim removed 4 bases at V and 4 bases at J, leaving 10 bases unmatched. Germline V gives CDR1 MGHRA, CDR2 YSYEKL. CDR3 length equals 17 residues. CDR3 loop: CASSPFIPSGGYNEQFF. The CDR3 DNA sequence: TGCGCCAGCAGCCCCTTTATCCCTAGCGGGGGTTACAATGAGCAGTTCTTC.

The rearrangement joins TRBV5-5 to TRBJ1-6; D perhaps matches TRBD1 (6 bases). The CDR3 spans 15 residues. CDR1 and CDR2 (germline): SGHKS, YYEKEE (reference sequence). V was clipped by 6 bases and J by 7 bases, with 17 bases between them. CDR3 sequence (DNA): TGTGCCAGCACCGTTTTCCTAGGGGGAAATTCACCCCTCCACTTT. Residues: CASTVFLGGNSPLHF.

The V call is TRBV3-1 (or the pseudogene TRBV3-2), the J call TRBJ2-2, with TRBD2 as a possible D gene (6 bases). The CDR3 has 13 amino acids. The germline gives CDR1 LGHDT, CDR2 YNNKEL (reference sequence). The V and J ends lost 6 bases and 6 bases respectively, with 11 bases between them. The CDR3 DNA reads TGTGCCAGCAGGGGCAGGGAGGCCGGGGAGCTGTTTTTT. It codes for CASRGREAGELFF.

The chain carries TRBV30 and TRBJ1-5; the D gene is possibly TRBD1 (5 bases). The CDR3 is 15 residues long. V gave up 4 bases and J gave up 0 bases, with 13 bases separating them. Germline V gives CDR1 GTSNPN, CDR2 SVGIG (reference sequence). The CDR3 sequence: CAWTAGPHSNQPQHF. The CDR3 region has the DNA TGTGCCTGGACGGCGGGACCCCATAGCAATCAGCCCCAGCATTTT.

The gene calls are TRBV6-6 and TRBJ1-2, with 10 bases identical to TRBD1. V lost 5 bases and J lost 6; bases outside the gene matches: 15. Germline V gives CDR1 MNHNY, CDR2 SVGAGI (reference sequence). CDR3 length: 17 residues. The CDR3 DNA follows: TGTGCCAGCAGTCCGGCGGGGACAGGGGTCTTCGCCCATGGCTACACCTTC. This translates into CASSPAGTGVFAHGYTF.

This sequence joins TRBV7-9 and TRBJ2-7; D possibly corresponds to TRBD1 (6 bases). The CDR3 loop spans 14 amino acids. Germline V lookup: CDR1 SEHNR, CDR2 FQNEAQ (reference sequence). V dropped 5 bases and J dropped 2 bases, with 13 bases sitting between them. DNA for the CDR3: TGTGCCAGCAGCCCCCGGGACACCACCTACGAGCAGTACTTC. Translating gives CASSPRDTTYEQYF. Together with reference TRBV7-9 and TRBJ2-7, the CDR3 gives the full variable domain: DTGVSQNPRHKITKRGQNVTFRCDPISEHNRLYWYRQTLGQGPEFLTYFQNEAQLEKSRLLSDRFSAERPKGSFSTLEIQRTEQGDSAMYLCASSPRDTTYEQYFGPGTRLTVT.

The rearrangement uses TRBV4-2 and TRBJ2-3; TRBD1 might be the D (6 bases). The germline V gene has CDR1 LGHNA and CDR2 YNFKEQ. This CDR3 region has 15 residues. V lost 7 bases to trimming and J lost 6 bases, with 20 bases between them. This CDR3 reads CASTYMGARSDTQYF. CDR3 coding DNA: TGTGCCAGCACCTATATGGGGGCCAGGAGCGATACGCAGTATTTT.

The chain links TRBV9 to TRBJ1-2; D unresolved. The CDR3 loop spans 15 amino acids. The germline V gene has CDR1 SGDLS and CDR2 YYNGEE. The V end was cut by 3 bases, the J end by 5 bases, with 17 bases between. CDR3 region: CASSARASGRYGYTF. The CDR3 DNA follows: TGTGCCAGCAGCGCCCGGGCCTCGGGGAGGTATGGCTACACCTTC.

V is TRBV15 and J is TRBJ2-1; D is possibly TRBD1 or TRBD2 (6 bases each). CDR1 and CDR2 from the germline V gene are LNHNV and YYDKDF (reference sequence). V was shortened by 5 bases and J by 7 bases, with 12 bases between the two germline ends. The CDR3 is made up of 13 amino acids. The CDR3 loop is CATSQGRGNEQFF. The CDR3 DNA is TGTGCCACCAGCCAGGGGCGGGGAAATGAGCAGTTCTTC.

This chain links TRBV6-5 with TRBJ2-5; TRBD2 is a possible D gene (6 bases). CDR1 MNHEY and CDR2 SVGAGI come from the germline V gene. The germline V and J ends were trimmed by 11 bases and 2 bases, with 15 bases remaining between them. There are 13 residues in the CDR3. CDR3 bases: TGTGCCTCCGGGGAGGCAGCACAAGAGACCCAGTACTTC. It codes for CASGEAAQETQYF.

This clone occurred a few times. The gene calls are TRBV29-1 and TRBJ1-1; D gene ambiguous. Germline V CDR1 and CDR2: SQVTM, ANQGSEA. V was cut by 7 bases and J by 0 bases, with 9 bases left in between. The CDR3 has 12 amino acids. The CDR3 nucleotides are TGCAGCGGAAAAAAACTGAACACTGAAGCTTTCTTT. It is translated as CSGKKLNTEAFF.

In DNA, the CDR3 is TGTGCCAGCAGCCCAATGGGTGAAAAACTGTTTTTT. Translating it yields CASSPMGEKLFF. This chain connects TRBV4-2 to TRBJ1-4; D is unresolved. Germline V gene sequence: CDR1 LGHNA, CDR2 YNFKEQ. Trimming removed 4 bases at V and 7 bases at J, with 7 bases between. The CDR3 runs 12 residues.

The rearrangement joins TRBV9 to TRBJ2-1, with D perhaps TRBD1 (6 bases). The germline gives CDR1 SGDLS, CDR2 YYNGEE. CDR3 length equals 16 residues. Between the trimmed V and J ends, which lost 3 bases and 4 bases, there was a span of 17 bases. This chain's CDR3 is CASSATPGVQYNEQFF. The CDR3 region has the DNA TGTGCCAGCAGCGCCACCCCAGGGGTTCAATACAATGAGCAGTTCTTC.

The chain employs TRBV5-6 and TRBJ1-2; D possibly corresponds to TRBD1 (5 bases). V shed 4 bases and J shed 3 bases, with 13 bases lying between them. The germline CDR1 and CDR2 sequences are SGHDT and YYEEEE. This CDR3 has 14 residues. CDR3 DNA sequence: TGTGCCAGCAGCCCCTGGGGGGGGGACTATGGCTACACCTTC. Protein: CASSPWGGDYGYTF.

This chain links TRBV4-3 with TRBJ2-2; D remains unclear. CDR3 length: 15 residues. The V gene lost 1 base and the J gene lost 3 bases, with 9 bases spanning the gap. The germline V gene has CDR1 LGHNA and CDR2 YSLEER. CDR3 DNA: TGCGCCAGCAGCCAAGGGGCACTGTACACCGGGGAGCTGTTTTTT. Its translation: CASSQGALYTGELFF.

The rearrangement links TRBV5-4 to TRBJ1-1, with a possible D match to TRBD1 (5 bases). The V end lost 0 bases, the J end lost 4 bases, and 16 bases lay between the germline ends. Germline CDR1 is SGHNT and CDR2 is YYREEE (reference sequence). This CDR3 contains 16 residues. The CDR3 protein is CASSLAWDLRGTEAFF. The DNA for the CDR3 is TGTGCCAGCAGCTTGGCCTGGGACTTAAGGGGCACTGAAGCTTTCTTT.

The table lists this clone with a few counts. V and J are TRBV11-2 and TRBJ1-1; tentative D call: TRBD1 (5 bases). The CDR3 sequence is 17 residues long. Trimming stripped 6 bases from V and 4 bases from J, with 24 bases between. The germline V gene encodes CDR1 SGHAT and CDR2 FQNNGV. The CDR3 loop is CASRGTSLNGGSTEAFF. The CDR3 DNA sequence: TGTGCCAGCAGGGGGACCAGCCTGAATGGGGGGAGCACTGAAGCTTTCTTT.

V gene TRBV11-2 combines with J gene TRBJ2-6; D perhaps matches TRBD2 (7 bases). V was cut by 1 base and J by 2 bases, with 9 bases left in between. The CDR3 runs to 16 residues. Germline CDR1 reads SGHAT; CDR2 reads FQNNGV. The CDR3 DNA sequence: TGTGCCAGCAGCTTAGGAGGGGGGGCTGGGGCCAACGTCCTGACTTTC. It encodes CASSLGGGAGANVLTF.

The chain combines TRBV4-1 with TRBJ2-7, with no clear D. This CDR3 is built from 14 residues. In germline, CDR1 is MGHRA, CDR2 YSYEKL. V lost 1 base to trimming and J lost 3 bases, with 10 bases between them. The CDR3 protein is CASSQGPNHYEQYF. CDR3 nucleotide sequence: TGCGCCAGCAGCCAAGGGCCCAACCACTACGAGCAGTACTTC.

The J gene is TRBJ2-2, the V gene TRBV28; 7 positions match TRBD2. The CDR3 spans 16 residues. Germline lookup yields CDR1 MDHEN and CDR2 SYDVKM. V gave up 4 bases and J gave up 4 bases; unmatched junction bases: 9. Written as DNA, the CDR3 is TGTGCCAGCAGTTACGTAGAGCCGGGGGGCACCGGGGAGCTGTTTTTT. Translating gives CASSYVEPGGTGELFF.

The chain is built from TRBV2 and TRBJ1-5; no clear D. Germline-derived CDR1 and CDR2 are SNHLY and FYNNEI. The length of the CDR3 is 15 residues. The germline V and J ends were trimmed by 6 bases and 2 bases, with 14 bases remaining between them. In DNA, the CDR3 is TGTGCCAGCAGCCCCCAGCTAATCGGCAATCAGCCCCAGCATTTT. Translating it yields CASSPQLIGNQPQHF.

A single count supports this clone. The CDR3 loop reads CASSLARSDYEQYF. CDR3 nucleotide sequence: TGCGCCAGCAGCTTGGCTCGCAGTGACTACGAGCAGTACTTC. The gene calls are TRBV5-1 and TRBJ2-7; the D is unclear. Germline V CDR1 and CDR2: SGHRS, YFSETQ. The CDR3 consists of 14 residues. Trimming stripped 0 bases from V and 3 bases from J, with 10 bases between. Full variable domain (rest looked up from reference TRBV5-1 and TRBJ2-7): KAGVTQTPRYLIKTRGQQVTLSCSPISGHRSVSWYQQTPGQGLQFLFEYFSETQRNKGNFPGRFSGRQFSNSRSEMNVSTLELGDSALYLCASSLARSDYEQYFGPGTRLTVT.

The chain employs TRBV4-3 and TRBJ1-5, with a possible D match to TRBD1 (5 bases). Looked up from germline, CDR1 is LGHNA and CDR2 is YSLEER. This CDR3 contains 15 residues. The V end was cut by 0 bases, the J end by 7 bases, with 13 bases between. The CDR3 DNA follows: TGCGCCAGCAGCCAAGATTTAGGGAAGGGGCAGCCCCAGCATTTT. This codes for CASSQDLGKGQPQHF.

The V gene is TRBV19, the J gene TRBJ2-1; D is perhaps TRBD2 (5 bases). The CDR3 totals 15 residues. V was clipped by 1 base and J by 5 bases, with 12 bases between them. Germline CDR1 is LNHDA and CDR2 is SQIVND (reference sequence). CDR3 in DNA: TGTGCCAGTAGTATAGTAGACTATTTTAACAATGAGCAGTTCTTC. It yields the protein CASSIVDYFNNEQFF.

This chain links TRBV3-1 (or the pseudogene TRBV3-2) with TRBJ1-6, with a weak D call TRBD1 (5 bases). The CDR3 runs to 15 residues. V shed 4 bases and J shed 8 bases, with 15 bases lying between them. CDR1 is LGHDT and CDR2 is YNNKEL in the germline V gene (reference sequence). CDR3 loop: CASSPTRRGYSPLHF. The CDR3 nucleotides are TGTGCCAGCAGCCCAACTAGGCGGGGGTATTCACCCCTCCACTTT.